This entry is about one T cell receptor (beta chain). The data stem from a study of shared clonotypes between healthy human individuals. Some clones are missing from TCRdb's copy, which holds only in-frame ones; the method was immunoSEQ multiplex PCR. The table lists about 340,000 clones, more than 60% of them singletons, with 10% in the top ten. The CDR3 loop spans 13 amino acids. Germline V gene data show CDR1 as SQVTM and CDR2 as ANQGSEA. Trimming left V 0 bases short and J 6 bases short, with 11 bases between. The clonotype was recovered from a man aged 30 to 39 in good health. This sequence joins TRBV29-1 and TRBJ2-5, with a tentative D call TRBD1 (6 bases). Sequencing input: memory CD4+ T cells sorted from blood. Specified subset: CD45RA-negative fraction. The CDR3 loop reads CSVEDPGVQTQYF. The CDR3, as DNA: TGCAGCGTTGAAGACCCAGGGGTCCAGACCCAGTACTTC.